This T cell receptor (beta chain) was identified during a study of blood T cell repertoires in COVID-19. Study in general: From T cells, B-cell-depleted T cells, or PBMCs came the material, which was cDNA or gDNA.

This CDR3 is built from 15 residues. V shed 5 bases and J shed 3 bases, with 14 bases lying between them. The germline V gene has CDR1 SGHTA and CDR2 FQGNSA. Only in-frame clones appear in the TCRdb table, and some are missing; sequencing was by immunoSEQ multiplex PCR. The sample lists approximately 290,000 clones; about 85% were seen once. Seattle cases were enrolled at active infection and followed longitudinally. This clone was picked up many times. This receptor was taken from a human donor with COVID-19, enrolled during active disease. The donor label of this sample is uncertain. The chain employs TRBV7-2 and TRBJ1-5; no definite D call. Sample: peripheral blood. In nucleotides, the CDR3 is TGTGCCAGCAGCACCGCTCACGACTACAATCAGCCCCAGCATTTT. The encoded protein is CASSTAHDYNQPQHF.